The table lists the clone carrying this T cell receptor (beta chain) with a few counts. This record comes from a study of control samples from healthy donors and cancer patients. CDR3 length: 19 residues. V shed 0 bases and J shed 0 bases, with 15 bases lying between them. Germline assignment: CDR1 LGHNA and CDR2 YNFKEQ. Produced via immunoSEQ multiplex PCR; TCRdb's table is partial and in-frame only. The table lists 45,000 to 60,000 clones, approximately 90% of them singletons, with roughly an eighth in the top ten. This clonotype originated in a man aged 55-75 years with head and neck cancer. The chain combines TRBV4-2 with TRBJ2-6; possibly TRBD2 for D (5 bases). The sample taken for sequencing was PBMCs. DNA of the CDR3: TGTGCCAGCAGCCAAGATCTAGCAGGAACCATCTCTGGGGCCAACGTCCTGACTTTC. Translating gives CASSQDLAGTISGANVLTF.